The 13 T cell receptor beta chains reported below all come from one sample, sequenced in a study of cytomegalovirus exposure and HLA in healthy donors. The PCR employed 60 Vbeta primers together with 13 Jbeta primers. TCRdb keeps only in-frame clones here, not all; method: immunoSEQ multiplex PCR. This sample yields approximately 88,000 clones, of which approximately 71% are seen a single time; around 3.5% belongs to the top ten. Sequencing input: PBMCs. These receptor sequences come from a man aged 25 to 45 in good health and CMV-seronegative.

The chain employs TRBV19 and TRBJ1-2; tentative D call: TRBD1 (5 bases). Germline V CDR1 and CDR2: LNHDA, SQIVND (reference sequence). The CDR3 loop spans 13 amino acids. V dropped 6 bases and J dropped 7 bases, with 15 bases sitting between them. The CDR3 DNA sequence: TGTGCCAGTAGCATTCTAGGGGTGTGTGGCTACACCTTC. Its translation is CASSILGVCGYTF.

In this sample, this clone turned up a few times. The chain combines TRBV28 with TRBJ2-1; D may be TRBD2 (6 bases). This CDR3 region has 14 residues. V was trimmed by 5 bases and J by 4 bases, leaving 12 bases between them. Germline V lookup: CDR1 MDHEN, CDR2 SYDVKM. CDR3 residues: CASSEREEYNEQFF. The CDR3, as DNA: TGTGCCAGCAGTGAGAGGGAGGAGTACAATGAGCAGTTCTTC.

This chain uses TRBV9 with TRBJ2-7; the D gene is possibly TRBD2 (6 bases). CDR3 length: 15 residues. With 3 bases removed from V and 3 bases from J, the gap between germline ends came to 16 bases. CDR1 is SGDLS, CDR2 YYNGEE, per germline. The CDR3: CASSGGDSFGYEQYF. In DNA form, the CDR3 reads TGTGCCAGCAGCGGAGGGGACTCCTTCGGCTACGAGCAGTACTTC.

The chain combines TRBV28 with TRBJ1-1; 9 nucleotides agree with TRBD1. Germline V gene lookup returns CDR1 MDHEN and CDR2 SYDVKM. After removal of 6 bases from V and 12 bases from J, the junction contained 8 bases not matched to a gene. This CDR3 spans 12 amino acids. The CDR3 loop reads CASSRGQGKSFF. In nucleotides, the CDR3 is TGTGCCAGCAGCCGAGGACAGGGGAAGTCTTTCTTT.

V usage is TRBV6-6 and J usage is TRBJ2-5, with 9 bases that match TRBD1. The J call may not be correct, given that the DNA end is closer to TRBJ2-7. This CDR3 has 15 residues. Germline V gives CDR1 MNHNY, CDR2 SVGAGI (reference sequence). CDR3 nucleotide sequence: TGTGCCAGCAGTTATTCCGGGACAGGGACATACGAGCAGTACTTC. It translates to CASSYSGTGTYEQYF.

J is TRBJ2-7 and V is TRBV19, with TRBD1 matching 7 bases. Per germline, CDR1 LNHDA and CDR2 SQIVND (reference sequence). With 6 bases clipped from V and 7 bases from J, the junction kept 15 bases outside the gene matches. The CDR3 covers 15 residues. The CDR3 DNA is TGTGCCAGTAGCCCGACCGGGACAGACCCTAAGGAGCAGTACTTC. Translated: CASSPTGTDPKEQYF.

The chain employs TRBV4-1 and TRBJ2-1; 15 bases map to TRBD2. There are 19 residues in the CDR3. Trimming cost V 0 bases and J 4 bases; bases outside gene matches: 7. In germline, CDR1 is MGHRA, CDR2 YSYEKL. CDR3 sequence: CASSQDGGLAGGPYNEQFF. For the CDR3, the DNA is TGCGCCAGCAGCCAAGATGGTGGACTAGCGGGAGGGCCTTACAATGAGCAGTTCTTC.

This chain connects TRBV11-2 to TRBJ2-2; TRBD2 aligns across 9 bases. The V gene's germline CDR1 is SGHAT and CDR2 FQNNGV. Losses at the gene ends were 2 bases for V and 3 bases for J; bases not matched to a gene: 10. This CDR3 contains 18 residues. CDR3: CASSLLPFAGGDTGELFF. In nucleotides, the CDR3 is TGTGCCAGCAGCTTATTACCGTTCGCGGGAGGGGACACCGGGGAGCTGTTTTTT.

CDR3 amino acids: CASSFGPDRADGYTF. The CDR3 DNA is TGTGCCAGCAGTTTCGGACCGGACAGGGCGGATGGCTACACCTTC. The chain employs TRBV2 and TRBJ1-2; TRBD1 matches 8 bases. J lost 6 bases, V lost 5 bases, and 11 bases had no gene match. The CDR3 length is 15 residues. Germline V gene sequence: CDR1 SNHLY, CDR2 FYNNEI.

This clone has a single count. The gene calls are TRBV7-2 and TRBJ1-3; D unresolved. V was shortened by 5 bases and J by 0 bases, with 14 bases between the two germline ends. Germline CDR1 reads SGHTA; CDR2 reads FQGNSA. The CDR3 has 16 amino acids. The CDR3 DNA is TGTGCCAGCAGCATAGGGCCCCAATACTCTGGAAACACCATATATTTT. The encoded protein is CASSIGPQYSGNTIYF.

This chain joins TRBV13 and TRBJ2-5; D gene unclear. Germline V gene data show CDR1 as PRHDT and CDR2 as FYEKMQ (reference sequence). The V end lost 4 bases, the J end lost 4 bases, and 13 bases lay between the germline ends. This CDR3 comprises 14 residues. CDR3 sequence (DNA): TGTGCCAGCAGCTCCCTCGGTAGTGGAGAGACCCAGTACTTC. Residues: CASSSLGSGETQYF.

This chain uses TRBV28 with TRBJ1-1, with 8 nucleotides matching TRBD1. V lost 6 bases to trimming and J lost 3 bases; unmatched junction nucleotides: 6. CDR3 size: 14 residues. The germline gives CDR1 MDHEN, CDR2 SYDVKM. CDR3 sequence (DNA): TGTGCCAGCAGGACCCCGGGACAGGACACTGAAGCTTTCTTT. It codes for CASRTPGQDTEAFF.

The chain carries TRBV19 and TRBJ1-5; 7 positions agree with TRBD1. The CDR3 is 20 residues long. Germline V gene data show CDR1 as LNHDA and CDR2 as SQIVND (reference sequence). V trimming: 7 bases; J trimming: 5 bases; junction bases outside the gene matches: 26. CDR3 DNA sequence: TGTGCCAGTATGAGGGATCCGGACAGGATAAAGGTGGGCCGACATCAGCCCCAGCATTTT. It encodes CASMRDPDRIKVGRHQPQHF.